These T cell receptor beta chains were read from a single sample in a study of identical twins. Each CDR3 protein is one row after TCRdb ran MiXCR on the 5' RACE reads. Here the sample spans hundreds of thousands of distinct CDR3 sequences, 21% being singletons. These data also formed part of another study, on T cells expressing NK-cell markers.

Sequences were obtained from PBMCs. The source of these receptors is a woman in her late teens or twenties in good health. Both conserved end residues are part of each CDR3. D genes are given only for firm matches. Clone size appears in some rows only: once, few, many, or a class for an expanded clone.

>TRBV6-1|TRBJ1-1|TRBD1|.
CASRIQGINTEAFF
TGTGCCAGCAGGATACAGGGGATAAACACTGAAGCTTTCTTT
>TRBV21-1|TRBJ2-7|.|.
CASSKAREQQYF
TGTGCCAGCAGCAAAGCGCGGGAGCAGCAGTACTTC
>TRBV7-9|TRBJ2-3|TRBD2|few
CASSWTSGGYTDTQYF
TGTGCCAGCAGCTGGACTAGCGGGGGGTACACAGATACGCAGTATTTT
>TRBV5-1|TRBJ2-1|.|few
CASSSGTETYNEQFF
TGCGCCAGTTCATCCGGGACGGAGACCTACAATGAGCAGTTCTTC
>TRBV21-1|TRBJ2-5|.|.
CASRKRGGGFSGETQYF
TGTGCCAGCAGGAAGAGAGGCGGGGGATTCTCCGGGGAGACCCAGTACTTC
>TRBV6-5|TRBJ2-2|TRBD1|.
CASSYRGRNTGELFF
TGTGCCAGCAGTTACAGGGGGCGAAACACCGGGGAGCTGTTTTTT
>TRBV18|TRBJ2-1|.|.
CASSPLPSGEQFF
TGTGCCAGCTCACCCCTGCCCTCCGGTGAGCAGTTCTTC
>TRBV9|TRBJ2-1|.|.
CASSVNPNEQFF
TGTGCCAGCAGCGTGAATCCGAATGAGCAGTTCTTC
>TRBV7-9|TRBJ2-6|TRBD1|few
CASSLGDRVSGANVLTF
TGTGCCAGCAGCTTAGGGGACAGGGTGTCTGGGGCCAACGTCCTGACTTTC
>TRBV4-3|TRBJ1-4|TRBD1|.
CASSQVYTGTAEKLFF
TGCGCCAGCAGCCAAGTTTATACTGGGACAGCCGAAAAACTGTTTTTT
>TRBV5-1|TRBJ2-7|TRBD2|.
CASNHRLAGFYEQYF
TGCGCCAGCAACCATCGACTAGCGGGGTTCTACGAGCAGTACTTC
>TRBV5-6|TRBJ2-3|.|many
CASSLLGRTDTQYF
TGTGCCAGCAGCTTGTTGGGGAGAACAGATACGCAGTATTTT
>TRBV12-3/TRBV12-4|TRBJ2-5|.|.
CASSLGPWEGETQYF
TGTGCCAGCAGCCTTGGACCTTGGGAAGGAGAGACCCAGTACTTC
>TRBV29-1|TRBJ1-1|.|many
CSVKDQGTEAFF
TGCAGCGTCAAGGACCAGGGAACTGAAGCTTTCTTT
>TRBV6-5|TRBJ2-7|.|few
CASSSRQAGSYEQYF
TGTGCCAGCAGTTCCAGACAGGCCGGCTCCTACGAGCAGTACTTC
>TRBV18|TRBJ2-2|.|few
CASSPARVDTGELFF
TGTGCCAGCTCACCAGCCAGGGTAGACACCGGGGAGCTGTTTTTT
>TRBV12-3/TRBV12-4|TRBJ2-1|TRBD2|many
CASSALAGAYNEQFF
TGTGCCAGCAGTGCGCTAGCGGGGGCTTACAATGAGCAGTTCTTC
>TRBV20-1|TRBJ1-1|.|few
CSAGAGLNTEAFF
TGCAGTGCAGGGGCAGGGTTGAACACTGAAGCTTTCTTT
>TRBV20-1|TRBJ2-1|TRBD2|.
CSVRTSGFGEQFF
TGCAGTGTTAGGACTAGCGGGTTTGGTGAGCAGTTCTTC
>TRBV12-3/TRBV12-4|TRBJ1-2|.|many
CASSTLPGHYGYTF
TGTGCCAGCAGTACCCTGCCCGGGCACTATGGCTACACCTTC
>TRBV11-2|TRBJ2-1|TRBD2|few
CASSLVTSAGGKQFF
TGTGCCAGCAGCTTAGTTACCTCAGCGGGAGGGAAGCAGTTCTTC
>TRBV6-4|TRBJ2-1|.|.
CASRAIQGQQFF
TGTGCCAGCAGGGCTATTCAGGGGCAGCAGTTCTTC
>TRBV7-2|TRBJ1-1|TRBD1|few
CASSFWTGKAEAFF
TGTGCCAGCAGCTTTTGGACAGGTAAAGCTGAAGCTTTCTTT
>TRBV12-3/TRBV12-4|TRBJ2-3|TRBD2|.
CASSPRTSHDTQYF
TGTGCCAGCAGTCCCCGGACTAGTCACGATACGCAGTATTTT
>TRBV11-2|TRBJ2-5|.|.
CASRPDYGGTQYF
TGTGCCAGCAGACCCGACTACGGCGGGACCCAGTACTTC
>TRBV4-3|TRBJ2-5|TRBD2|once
CASSQSLAGVETQYF
TGCGCCAGCAGCCAATCACTAGCGGGAGTAGAGACCCAGTACTTC
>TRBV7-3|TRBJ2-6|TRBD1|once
CASSPSTGMGGANVLTF
TGTGCCAGCAGCCCATCGACAGGGATGGGTGGGGCCAACGTCCTGACTTTC
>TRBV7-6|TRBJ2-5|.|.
CASSHPSGLGTQYF
TGTGCCAGCAGCCACCCGTCCGGCCTGGGGACCCAGTACTTC
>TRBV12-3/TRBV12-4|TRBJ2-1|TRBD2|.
CASSRSAGSSYNEQFF
TGTGCCAGCAGTAGGTCAGCGGGATCCTCCTACAATGAGCAGTTCTTC
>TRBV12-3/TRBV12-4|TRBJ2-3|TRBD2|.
CASSPTSGGVTDTQYF
TGTGCCAGCAGTCCGACTAGCGGGGGGGTTACAGATACGCAGTATTTT
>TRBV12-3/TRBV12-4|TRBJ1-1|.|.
CASSLRVVTEAFF
TGTGCCAGCAGTTTACGGGTAGTCACTGAAGCTTTCTTT
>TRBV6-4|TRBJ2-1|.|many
CASSDGSPNEQFF
TGTGCCAGCAGTGACGGGAGCCCGAATGAGCAGTTCTTC
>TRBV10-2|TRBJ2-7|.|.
CASSPIPGTVRYEQYF
TGCGCCAGCAGCCCGATCCCCGGGACGGTCCGATACGAGCAGTACTTC
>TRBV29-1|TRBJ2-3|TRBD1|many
CSVDPRQGGRTDTQYF
TGCAGCGTTGATCCACGACAGGGGGGCCGTACAGATACGCAGTATTTT
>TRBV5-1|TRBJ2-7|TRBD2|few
CASSGGRLASTYEQYF
TGCGCCAGCAGCGGCGGGAGGCTAGCTTCTACCTACGAGCAGTACTTC
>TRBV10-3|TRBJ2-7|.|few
CAISATGRYEQYF
TGTGCCATCAGTGCGACAGGCCGGTACGAGCAGTACTTC
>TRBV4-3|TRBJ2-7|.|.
CASSQEEGGSYEQYF
TGCGCCAGCAGCCAAGAGGAAGGGGGTTCCTACGAGCAGTACTTC
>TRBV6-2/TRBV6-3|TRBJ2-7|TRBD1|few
CASSSEGQGAYEQYF
TGTGCCAGCAGTTCCGAGGGACAGGGGGCGTACGAGCAGTACTTC
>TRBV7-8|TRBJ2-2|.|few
CASSLPQRGELFF
TGTGCCAGCAGCTTACCCCAGCGCGGGGAGCTGTTTTTT
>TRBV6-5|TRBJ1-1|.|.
CASSLTGPLVGAFF
TGTGCCAGCAGCTTAACGGGCCCCCTCGTGGGAGCTTTCTTT
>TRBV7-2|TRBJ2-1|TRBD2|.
CASSLAGTRGSGEQFF
TGTGCCAGCAGCTTAGCCGGGACTAGAGGTTCGGGTGAGCAGTTCTTC
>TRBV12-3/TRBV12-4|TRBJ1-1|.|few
CASSLTGPTEAFF
TGTGCCAGCAGTTTAACGGGACCCACTGAAGCTTTCTTT
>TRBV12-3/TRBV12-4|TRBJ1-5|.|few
CASRTAFETQHF
TGTGCCAGCAGGACCGCGTTTGAGACCCAGCATTTT
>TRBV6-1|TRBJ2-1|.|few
CASTEDAYNEQFF
TGTGCCAGCACCGAGGACGCTTACAATGAGCAGTTCTTC